Listed below are T cell receptor beta chains from one sample, sequenced in a study of T-cell memory formation after mild COVID-19. Each CDR3 protein is one row after TCRdb ran MiXCR on the 5' RACE reads. The sample yields under 300,000 distinct CDR3 sequences, 7% to 10% seen once. The specimen sequenced was PBMCs or a T cell subset sorted from them (not recorded which). These TCRs come from a man between 18 and 35 years old who had mild COVID-19 (a few samples of this study predate the infection). Cell type and time point are not known. The CDR3 runs from the conserved cysteine through the conserved F or W.

j_call v_call cdr3_aa
TRBJ2-7 TRBV20-1 CSAERPAGASYEQYF
TRBJ1-3 TRBV15 CATSRVVGAAGNTIYF
TRBJ1-6 TRBV7-9 CASSPGLAFHNSPLHF
TRBJ2-2 TRBV5-4 CASSTKSSGSTGELFF
TRBJ2-4 TRBV12-3/TRBV12-4 CASSLEGRDIQYF
TRBJ1-2 TRBV2 CASSGGPGGAYNYGYTF
TRBJ2-1 TRBV3-1 CASSPFGGAEVGFF
TRBJ1-1 TRBV7-9 CASTPPGSGTEAFF
TRBJ2-3 TRBV5-4 CASSSRGGADTQYF
TRBJ1-1 TRBV4-1 CASSQVVGQMNTEAFF
TRBJ1-5 TRBV5-5 CASSLVNQPQHF
TRBJ2-1 TRBV5-1 CASSPGQGYNEQFF
TRBJ2-3 TRBV7-9 CASSSGQGGSTDTQYF
TRBJ2-1 TRBV5-1 CASSATGGAYNEQFF
TRBJ1-2 TRBV9 CASSVAGANYGYTF
TRBJ2-3 TRBV12-3/TRBV12-4 CASKRGGSTDTQYF
TRBJ2-3 TRBV29-1 CSVEDSTDTQYF
TRBJ1-2 TRBV12-3/TRBV12-4 CASTETGGAVGGYTF
TRBJ2-7 TRBV19 CASSIGPGYEQYF
TRBJ2-5 TRBV15 CATLNPTGTGTQYF
TRBJ2-3 TRBV27 CAIGVRGGPDTQYF
TRBJ2-6 TRBV3-1 CASSRILAGLSSGANVLTF
TRBJ1-2 TRBV7-9 CASSLTVRNYGYTF
TRBJ2-5 TRBV20-1 CSARKLAGGPRETQYF
TRBJ1-1 TRBV5-1 CASSLSGTGGHNTEAFF
TRBJ2-2 TRBV6-2/TRBV6-3 CASSPGLAVTNTGELFF
TRBJ2-2 TRBV7-9 CASSFGQGTTGELFF
TRBJ2-7 TRBV19 CASSIVPSHSSYEQYF
TRBJ2-6 TRBV9 CASSVVSGGAGANVLTF
TRBJ2-3 TRBV5-5 CASSTAGTSGSTDTQYF
TRBJ2-3 TRBV9 CASSVGGGPWDTQYF
TRBJ2-7 TRBV7-6 CDSSFDRISYEQYF
TRBJ1-1 TRBV12-3/TRBV12-4 CASSLRTGQNTEAFF
TRBJ2-7 TRBV5-1 CASSFGQTYEQYF
TRBJ1-4 TRBV7-8 CASSPLTGGALVPINEKLFF
TRBJ2-3 TRBV7-2 CASSLAGGPGGTDTQYF
TRBJ1-6 TRBV12-3/TRBV12-4 CASSMWARGYSPLHF
TRBJ2-1 TRBV6-2/TRBV6-3 CASSRPHGEQFF
TRBJ2-1 TRBV12-3/TRBV12-4 CASSPSTSGGTSSYNEQFF
TRBJ2-1 TRBV19 CASSSRHEQFF
TRBJ2-1 TRBV6-5 CASSYYGAHNEQFF
TRBJ2-1 TRBV12-3/TRBV12-4 CASGVIEQFF
TRBJ2-1 TRBV5-1 CASRRTGTSGGAVANEQFF
TRBJ1-1 TRBV18 CASSPAAGNTEAFF
TRBJ2-3 TRBV6-4 CASSDSIGNTDTQYF
TRBJ1-2 TRBV5-1 CASSPGLQGYTF